The present entry profiles one T cell receptor beta chain with its context. This specimen comes from a study of control samples from healthy donors and cancer patients. The data were produced by immunoSEQ multiplex PCR, yet TCRdb's version contains in-frame clones alone and is incomplete. The sample yields over 110,000 clones, 80% to 95% seen once. The CDR3 has 16 residues. Trimming cost V 6 bases and J 0 bases, with 14 bases left between them. Germline V gene data show CDR1 as KGHSH and CDR2 as LQKENI. This chain uses TRBV18 with TRBJ2-2; possibly TRBD1 for D (6 bases). The sequence was collected from a young man in good health. Sequences were obtained from blood. The CDR3 coding sequence is TGTGCCAGCTCTCCGAGACAGGTTGCGAACACCGGGGAGCTGTTTTTT. This sequence encodes CASSPRQVANTGELFF.